What follows describes a single TCR beta chain. Its binding antigen is unknown. Base qualities are not provided; no much larger clone lies one nucleotide away. The collaborating institutions used their own protocols to collect whole blood in K2EDTA tubes. For TCRbeta analysis, collaborators shipped samples in one of three forms: frozen whole blood, isolated PBMCs, or DNA extracted from either of those sample types. Reading the germline V gene (reference sequence) gives CDR1 LGHDT and CDR2 YNNKEL. The CDR3 starts with the cysteine, ends with the phenylalanine, and has 14 residues. Kept here is only the CDR3 DNA, which spans 42 bases and is read in frame from base 1. From V the trimming removes 2 bases and from J it removes 4 bases, while the gene matches leave 4 bases of the junction unaccounted for. TCRbeta CDR3 regions were amplified from genomic DNA using the immunoSEQ Assay, a bias-controlled multiplex PCR. The original methods were these. Within the assay, amplification of reference gene primers was used to estimate how many nucleated cells each sample contained. Sequence reads were collapsed and filtered to measure the absolute abundance of every unique TCRbeta CDR3 rearrangement. For each sample, productive Simpson clonality was calculated as the square root of Simpson's diversity index over productive rearrangements. TCRdb's version of the immuneACCESS table is confined to in-frame rearrangements and falls short of the full clone set. An unresolved V gene accounts for under half of the shortfall where checked; the remainder is of unknown origin. Clone size and the V and J calls come from that table; the DNA yielded D and trimming. This sample is represented by about 140,000 clones; over 65% of them were singletons. Of the sample, 4.5% is held by the ten largest clones.

This entry belongs to a study of blood T cell repertoires in COVID-19 (dated by TCRdb to the early 2020s). For the wider study: Collaborator samples came from the United States, Italy and Spain and covered acute and convalescent phases of COVID-19. The prospective study material was composed of cDNA or gDNA derived from T cells, B-cell-depleted T cells, or PBMCs. The dataset comprised deeply sampled blood TCRbeta repertoires from subjects exposed to, actively infected with, or recovered from COVID-19. A freely available public database, intended as a resource for researchers studying the immune response to SARS-CoV-2, is where the repertoires were released. Samples were obtained from the ongoing ImmuneRACE study (first 160 participants) and from over 1,000 subjects provided by 6 global collaborators. Sample metadata almost always included a de-identified subject ID, COVID-19 status, age in years and sex. Where available, HLA class I and class II types were obtained from metadata supplied by the sample provider rather than from assay-based typing.

Study-wide findings and limitations: How much clinical and demographic metadata was included differed by source and by participant, and the metadata was provided uncurated.

This sequence uses TRBV3-1 (or the pseudogene TRBV3-2) and TRBJ1-2, and 7 bases in between align with TRBD1. The clonotype comes from a woman over 75 with active or convalescent COVID-19. The sequenced sample consisted of peripheral blood. DNA sequence: TGTGCCAGCAGCCAATACAGGGGAACCTATGGCTACACCTTC. This encodes CASSQYRGTYGYTF.